One sample yielded the 24 T cell receptor beta chains listed below, sequenced in a study of blood T cells in healthy people across ages. Combining a sample-barcoded 5' primer with a J-beta primer mix, a second PCR ran for roughly 7 to 12 cycles. TCRdb reanalysed the 5' RACE reads using MiXCR and keeps one entry per CDR3 protein. The sample includes about 620,000 distinct CDR3 sequences, under 65% of them seen just once. The sample was blood. These receptors all come from a woman of 80 years or more in good health.

This clonotype was recorded a few times. The chain employs TRBV28 and TRBJ2-7; D perhaps matches TRBD1 (6 bases). V was shortened by 6 bases and J by 2 bases, with 14 bases between the two germline ends. The germline CDR1 and CDR2 sequences are MDHEN and SYDVKM. The CDR3 runs to 14 residues. For the CDR3, the DNA is TGTGCCAGCAGGGTGACAGGAGTAACCTACGAGCAGTACTTC. Protein product: CASRVTGVTYEQYF.

This clonotype was picked up many times. The chain is built from TRBV6-5 and TRBJ2-5; D may be TRBD1 (5 bases). The germline CDR1 and CDR2 sequences are MNHEY and SVGAGI. The CDR3 sequence is 15 residues long. Between the trimmed V and J ends, which lost 6 bases and 2 bases, there was a span of 16 bases. Here the CDR3 reads CASRPSLGRQETQYF. The CDR3 nucleotides read TGTGCCAGCAGACCTTCGTTGGGGCGGCAAGAGACCCAGTACTTC.

The genes are TRBV20-1 and TRBJ2-4; 7 bases match TRBD1. The J call may be mistaken, given a closer DNA end match to TRBJ2-7. Germline V CDR1 and CDR2: DFQATT, SNEGSKA (reference sequence). The CDR3 length is 13 residues. The CDR3 nucleotides read TGCAGTGCTCGACAGGGATTGGACTACGAGCAGTACTTC. This codes for CSARQGLDYEQYF.

The J gene is TRBJ2-5, the V gene TRBV7-9, with TRBD2 matching 8 bases. The V segment lost 5 bases and the J segment 11 bases; nucleotides outside the gene matches: 22. The length of the CDR3 is 17 residues. Germline V gene lookup returns CDR1 SEHNR and CDR2 FQNEAQ (reference sequence). The CDR3 DNA follows: TGTGCCAGCAGCCCAGTGGGGGCTAGCGGGCCCTACAATGAGCAGTACTTC. Translation gives CASSPVGASGPYNEQYF. Full variable domain (rest looked up from reference TRBV7-9 and TRBJ2-5): DTGVSQNPRHKITKRGQNVTFRCDPISEHNRLYWYRQTLGQGPEFLTYFQNEAQLEKSRLLSDRFSAERPKGSFSTLEIQRTEQGDSAMYLCASSPVGASGPYNEQYFGPGTRLLVL.

In its sample, this clonotype was seen a few times. A much larger clone is a single base away; this may be a read error. The chain carries TRBV12-3 or TRBV12-4 and TRBJ2-1; TRBD2 agrees at 8 bases. The CDR3 consists of 16 residues. J lost 7 bases, V lost 2 bases, and 10 bases had no gene match. The CDR3 DNA is TGTGCCAGCAGTTTAACGGGGCGGGAGGCGAAAAATGAGCAGTTCTTC. This encodes CASSLTGREAKNEQFF.

V is TRBV28 and J is TRBJ1-5, with 8 bases identical to TRBD1. Germline-derived CDR1 and CDR2 are MDHEN and SYDVKM. V lost 3 bases, J lost 2 bases, and 3 bases stayed unmatched. The CDR3 loop spans 15 amino acids. CDR3 DNA sequence: TGTGCCAGCAGTTTGGGGGGACAGGGCAATCAGCCCCAGCATTTT. It yields the protein CASSLGGQGNQPQHF.

This clonotype appeared many times. This rearrangement joins TRBV7-3 to TRBJ2-1, with D perhaps matching TRBD2 (5 bases). The CDR3 extends over 13 amino acids. CDR1 is SGHTA and CDR2 is FQGTGA in the germline V gene. V lost 5 bases and J 7 bases, leaving 12 bases between the germline ends. The CDR3 sequence is CASSLPTRNEQFF. The CDR3 DNA is TGTGCCAGCAGCCTACCTACTAGGAATGAGCAGTTCTTC.

The chain recombines TRBV6-2 or TRBV6-3 with TRBJ2-5, with 11 positions matching TRBD2. CDR1 and CDR2 from the germline V gene are MNHEY and SVGEGT. V shed 3 bases and J 1 base; nucleotides not matched to a gene: 10. CDR3 length: 18 residues. CDR3 sequence reads: CASSYRGSTSGIQETQYF. In nucleotides, the CDR3 is TGTGCCAGCAGTTATCGGGGTTCGACTAGCGGGATCCAAGAGACCCAGTACTTC.

The genes are TRBV27 and TRBJ2-3; TRBD2 is a possible D gene (5 bases). Between the trimmed V and J ends, which lost 7 bases and 2 bases, there was a span of 10 bases. Per germline, CDR1 MNHEY and CDR2 SMNVEV (reference sequence). The CDR3 runs 13 residues. CDR3 DNA: TGTGCCAGCACTAAGCGGCCCACAGATACGCAGTATTTT. Its translation is CASTKRPTDTQYF.

In its sample, this clonotype was seen many times. The chain is built from TRBV10-3 and TRBJ2-5; D might be TRBD1 (5 bases). V was trimmed by 2 bases and J by 4 bases, leaving 8 bases between them. The CDR3 contains 13 residues. Germline V gives CDR1 ENHRY, CDR2 SYGVKD. DNA of the CDR3: TGTGCCATCAGTGAGGGAACAGGAGAGACCCAGTACTTC. It codes for CAISEGTGETQYF.

The rearrangement joins TRBV29-1 to TRBJ2-5; 9 nucleotides line up with TRBD1. From germline, CDR1 is SQVTM and CDR2 ANQGSEA. The V gene end was trimmed by 6 bases and the J gene end by 2 bases; junction bases not matched to a gene: 4. CDR3 length: 13 amino acids. For the CDR3, the DNA is TGCAGCGTGGGACAGGGAGGGCAAGAGACCCAGTACTTC. It yields the protein CSVGQGGQETQYF.

The chain couples TRBV20-1 to TRBJ1-2; weak D call: TRBD1 (6 bases). Germline V CDR1 and CDR2: DFQATT, SNEGSKA (reference sequence). The CDR3 sequence is 12 residues long. Trimming left V 4 bases short and J 8 bases short, with 14 bases between. The CDR3 region is CSAKQGNGGYTF. The DNA of the CDR3 is TGCAGTGCTAAGCAGGGGAATGGAGGCTACACCTTC.

The gene calls are TRBV28 and TRBJ2-7; TRBD2 agrees at 9 bases. V lost 4 bases to trimming and J lost 6 bases; unmatched junction nucleotides: 13. The CDR3 has 16 residues. In germline, CDR1 is MDHEN, CDR2 SYDVKM. CDR3 DNA sequence: TGTGCCAGCAGTTCCGCTGGGGTAGCGGGAGCTGGCGAGCAGTACTTC. As protein: CASSSAGVAGAGEQYF. Full variable domain (outside the CDR3, taken from reference TRBV28 and TRBJ2-7): DVKVTQSSRYLVKRTGEKVFLECVQDMDHENMFWYRQDPGLGLRLIYFSYDVKMKEKGDIPEGYSVSREKKERFSLILESASTNQTSMYLCASSSAGVAGAGEQYFGPGTRLTVT.

The chain carries TRBV29-1 and TRBJ2-3; D possibly matches TRBD1 or TRBD2 (7 bases each). Trimming removed 6 bases at V and 2 bases at J, with 15 bases between. There are 14 residues in the CDR3. Germline V CDR1 and CDR2: SQVTM, ANQGSEA. The CDR3 protein is CSVSRGGLTDTQYF. Written as DNA, the CDR3 is TGCAGCGTATCCAGGGGGGGGCTCACAGATACGCAGTATTTT.

This clonotype is a singleton in its sample. The chain joins TRBV6-5 to TRBJ2-5; TRBD2 agrees at 12 bases. Germline V gene data show CDR1 as MNHEY and CDR2 as SVGAGI. After removal of 7 bases from V and 5 bases from J, the junction contained 5 bases not matched to a gene. CDR3 size: 14 residues. CDR3 residues: CASIPTSGRETQYF. The CDR3 DNA reads TGTGCCAGCATTCCCACTAGCGGGAGGGAGACCCAGTACTTC.

The chain couples TRBV9 to TRBJ2-5; tentative D call: TRBD2 (6 bases). The V gene's germline CDR1 is SGDLS and CDR2 YYNGEE. Trimming took off 4 bases at V and 11 bases at J, with 15 bases between the two ends. The CDR3 consists of 12 residues. The CDR3 sequence: CASSPNRGKQYF. CDR3 DNA: TGTGCCAGCAGCCCTAACCGGGGGAAGCAGTACTTC.

The chain joins TRBV3-1 to TRBJ1-5; unclear D gene. Trimming removed 3 bases from V and 2 bases from J, with 8 bases in between. This CDR3 has 14 residues. Germline loops: CDR1 LGHDT, CDR2 YNNKEL (reference sequence). The CDR3 loop is CASSQWGGNQPQHF. In DNA, the CDR3 is TGTGCCAGCAGCCAGTGGGGTGGCAATCAGCCCCAGCATTTT.

Notes on this clonotype: Just one base apart from a much larger clone, this may be a read error. The rearrangement uses TRBV4-1 and TRBJ2-1; D call uncertain. The J call may be faulty, since TRBJ2-7 better matches the DNA end. Germline lookup yields CDR1 MGHRA and CDR2 YSYEKL. The CDR3 consists of 17 residues. Here the CDR3 reads CASSQELTGYSYNEQYF. The CDR3 DNA follows: TGCGCCAGCAGCCAAGAATTAACCGGGTACTCCTACAATGAGCAGTACTTC.

The rearrangement joins TRBV19 to TRBJ1-2; the D gene is possibly TRBD1 (6 bases). CDR3 length: 14 amino acids. Germline CDR1 and CDR2: LNHDA and SQIVND (reference sequence). Trimming took 3 bases from V and 5 from J, leaving 13 bases between them. In nucleotides, the CDR3 is TGTGCCAGTAGTATGTTCGAAACAGGGTATGGCTACACCTTC. It codes for CASSMFETGYGYTF.

This chain uses TRBV5-1 with TRBJ2-5; D may be TRBD2 (5 bases). V was clipped by 1 base and J by 4 bases, with 11 bases between them. Per the germline V gene, CDR1 is SGHRS and CDR2 is YFSETQ. The CDR3 has 14 residues. CDR3 nucleotides: TGCGCCAGCAGCTTGCCGGCGGGTGGAGAGACCCAGTACTTC. It is translated as CASSLPAGGETQYF.

The chain's CDR3 is CASRPTLAGESEQFF. CDR3 nucleotides: TGTGCCAGCAGACCTACTCTAGCGGGAGAGAGTGAGCAGTTCTTC. The genes are TRBV28 and TRBJ2-1; TRBD2 aligns across 10 bases. CDR1 MDHEN and CDR2 SYDVKM come from the germline V gene. V shed 6 bases, J shed 9 bases, and the junction held 11 bases outside the gene matches. The CDR3 covers 15 residues.

The chain joins TRBV7-9 to TRBJ2-3, with TRBD2 matching over 7 bases. Germline CDR1 reads SEHNR; CDR2 reads FQNEAQ (reference sequence). There are 15 residues in the CDR3. The J segment lost 3 bases and the V segment lost 6 bases, leaving 9 bases of the junction unmatched. This chain's CDR3 is CASRSPGGRTDTQYF. In DNA, the CDR3 is TGTGCCAGCAGGTCCCCGGGGGGAAGGACAGATACGCAGTATTTT.

This clonotype was counted a single time. This chain connects TRBV4-2 to TRBJ2-7; 8 nucleotides align to TRBD2. Germline V CDR1 and CDR2: LGHNA, YNFKEQ. The CDR3 contains 13 residues. V lost 3 bases to trimming and J lost 5 bases; unmatched junction nucleotides: 3. CDR3 in amino acids: CASSQILADEQYF. The CDR3 coding sequence is TGTGCCAGCAGCCAGATACTAGCGGACGAGCAGTACTTC.

This clonotype was picked up many times. The rearrangement links TRBV20-1 to TRBJ2-5; 9 nucleotides match TRBD1. The CDR3 totals 14 residues. Trimming cost V 5 bases and J 5 bases; bases outside gene matches: 9. The germline V gene encodes CDR1 DFQATT and CDR2 SNEGSKA (reference sequence). The CDR3 DNA follows: TGCAGTGCTTTAGGACAGGGGTTCCGCGAGACCCAGTACTTC. Its translation: CSALGQGFRETQYF.